One and the same sample provided the 15 T cell receptor beta chains below, sequenced in a study of OX40 agonist ivuxolimab in advanced cancers. Clones were read by immunoSEQ multiplex PCR, and TCRdb kept only the in-frame ones, dropping some. The sample includes 52,000 or so clones, over 90% seen only once; the top ten take about 18%. Material: CD4+ or CD8+ T cells sorted from blood, obtained in a trial of the OX40 agonist ivuxolimab. These receptors all stem from an adult with an advanced solid tumor such as melanoma, head and neck, liver or kidney cancer.

V usage is TRBV27 and J usage is TRBJ2-5; no definite D call. V shed 5 bases and J shed 4 bases, with 17 bases lying between them. This CDR3 is built from 15 residues. Germline values: CDR1 MNHEY, CDR2 SMNVEV (reference sequence). DNA for the CDR3: TGTGCCAGCAGTCCTTCTCTTTATGGCGGAGAGACCCAGTACTTC. Amino acids: CASSPSLYGGETQYF.

The chain has TRBV4-1 and TRBJ2-5; TRBD1 agrees at 7 bases. V shed 1 base and J 5 bases; nucleotides not matched to a gene: 7. The CDR3 covers 15 residues. Germline V CDR1 and CDR2: MGHRA, YSYEKL. DNA of the CDR3: TGCGCCAGCAGCCAAGGGCAGGGGGATATGGAGACCCAGTACTTC. Translating gives CASSQGQGDMETQYF.

V and J are TRBV19 and TRBJ1-1; D is ambiguous. The V end lost 3 bases, the J end lost 0 bases, and 11 bases lay between the germline ends. CDR1 is LNHDA and CDR2 is SQIVND in the germline V gene (reference sequence). This CDR3 is 15 amino acids long. The DNA of the CDR3 is TGTGCCAGTAGTATGAAAAGACTGATGAACACTGAAGCTTTCTTT. Its translation is CASSMKRLMNTEAFF.

The CDR3 DNA reads TGCGCCAGCAGCCAAGATAGGGGGTCCCTAAGCGGCTACGAGCAGTACTTC. It is translated as CASSQDRGSLSGYEQYF. V gene TRBV4-3 combines with J gene TRBJ2-7; possible D gene TRBD1, 6 bases. CDR3 length: 17 amino acids. Trimming removed 0 bases from V and 3 bases from J, with 18 bases in between. CDR1 and CDR2 (germline): LGHNA, YSLEER.

This chain links TRBV7-2 with TRBJ1-1; possibly TRBD1 for D (5 bases). The CDR3 has 15 amino acids. The V gene lost 5 bases and the J gene lost 4 bases, with 17 bases spanning the gap. Germline lookup yields CDR1 SGHTA and CDR2 FQGNSA. CDR3 sequence: CASSTKPGPFTEAFF. For the CDR3, the DNA is TGTGCCAGCAGCACCAAACCGGGGCCATTCACTGAAGCTTTCTTT.

The chain links TRBV7-8 to TRBJ2-7, with 9 bases identical to TRBD1. V was clipped by 6 bases and J by 3 bases; unmatched bases: 3. The CDR3 has 13 amino acids. CDR1 and CDR2 (germline): SGHVS, FQNEAQ. The CDR3 nucleotides are TGTGCCAGCAGTTGGACAGGGGACTACGAGCAGTACTTC. Translating gives CASSWTGDYEQYF.

This chain uses TRBV6-1 with TRBJ1-3, with TRBD1 matching 9 bases. The V and J ends lost 3 bases and 8 bases, in that order; junction bases with no gene match: 2. Germline V gene data show CDR1 as MNHNS and CDR2 as SASEGT. This CDR3 is 13 amino acids long. CDR3 bases: TGTGCCAGCAGTGAGGGACAGGGATACACCATATATTTT. This sequence encodes CASSEGQGYTIYF.

V is TRBV6-1 and J is TRBJ1-2; D not resolved. Trimming shortened V by 9 bases and J by 3 bases, and 11 bases separated the two germline ends. CDR3 length equals 12 residues. CDR1 is MNHNS, CDR2 SASEGT, per germline. The CDR3 DNA reads as TGTGCCAGTCTTAGAGACGACTATGGCTACACCTTC. It is translated as CASLRDDYGYTF.

As regards this clone: Mismatch with germline at one junction end may stem from a read error. The V call is TRBV5-6, the J call TRBJ2-1; D is perhaps TRBD2 (6 bases). This CDR3 has 14 amino acids. Germline lookup yields CDR1 SGHDT and CDR2 YYEEEE. For the CDR3, the DNA is TGTGCCAGCGGCTTGGAGGGATCCTACAATGAGCAGTTCTTC. Translating gives CASGLEGSYNEQFF.

V gene TRBV9 combines with J gene TRBJ2-7, with D possibly called TRBD1 or TRBD2 (5 bases each). Germline values: CDR1 SGDLS, CDR2 YYNGEE. The CDR3 has 12 amino acids. V lost 3 bases to trimming and J lost 2 bases, with 6 bases between them. This CDR3 is CASSGDPYEQYF. CDR3 in DNA: TGTGCCAGCAGCGGGGACCCCTACGAGCAGTACTTC.

The chain combines TRBV29-1 with TRBJ2-1, with 8 bases fitting TRBD2. The CDR3 totals 17 residues. Losses at the gene ends were 1 base for V and 0 bases for J; bases not matched to a gene: 8. Germline loops: CDR1 SQVTM, CDR2 ANQGSEA. CDR3 DNA: TGCAGCGTTGAAGGCCAGCGGGAGAGCAGCTCCTACAATGAGCAGTTCTTC. Its protein product is CSVEGQRESSSYNEQFF.

V gene TRBV6-5 combines with J gene TRBJ1-2; unclear D gene. The CDR3 loop spans 14 amino acids. Germline values: CDR1 MNHEY, CDR2 SVGAGI. Trimming left V 2 bases short and J 5 bases short, with 12 bases between. In DNA, the CDR3 is TGTGCCAGCAGTTACGAGGACGGAACTTATGGCTACACCTTC. The encoded protein is CASSYEDGTYGYTF.

This chain joins TRBV5-6 and TRBJ2-3; D is unclear. This CDR3 has 15 amino acids. Germline CDR1 SGHDT, CDR2 YYEEEE. With 0 bases removed from V and 2 bases from J, the gap between germline ends came to 10 bases. The CDR3 DNA follows: TGTGCCAGCAGCTTGGACAGAATCTACACAGATACGCAGTATTTT. Translating gives CASSLDRIYTDTQYF.

The chain employs TRBV7-9 and TRBJ2-1; D gene uncertain. CDR3 length equals 14 residues. The V gene's germline CDR1 is SEHNR and CDR2 FQNEAQ (reference sequence). Trimming cost V 7 bases and J 8 bases, with 18 bases left between them. CDR3 residues: CASTTEESRDEQFF. The CDR3 DNA sequence: TGTGCCAGCACAACAGAGGAGTCCCGCGATGAGCAGTTCTTC.

The table lists this clone with a few counts. The rearrangement links TRBV2 to TRBJ1-1, with D uncertain. Germline V gives CDR1 SNHLY, CDR2 FYNNEI. Trimming left V 3 bases short and J 11 bases short, with 13 bases between. This CDR3 has 12 amino acids. CDR3 region: CASSDSPLGAFF. The DNA of the CDR3 is TGTGCCAGCAGTGATTCCCCCCTCGGGGCTTTCTTT.